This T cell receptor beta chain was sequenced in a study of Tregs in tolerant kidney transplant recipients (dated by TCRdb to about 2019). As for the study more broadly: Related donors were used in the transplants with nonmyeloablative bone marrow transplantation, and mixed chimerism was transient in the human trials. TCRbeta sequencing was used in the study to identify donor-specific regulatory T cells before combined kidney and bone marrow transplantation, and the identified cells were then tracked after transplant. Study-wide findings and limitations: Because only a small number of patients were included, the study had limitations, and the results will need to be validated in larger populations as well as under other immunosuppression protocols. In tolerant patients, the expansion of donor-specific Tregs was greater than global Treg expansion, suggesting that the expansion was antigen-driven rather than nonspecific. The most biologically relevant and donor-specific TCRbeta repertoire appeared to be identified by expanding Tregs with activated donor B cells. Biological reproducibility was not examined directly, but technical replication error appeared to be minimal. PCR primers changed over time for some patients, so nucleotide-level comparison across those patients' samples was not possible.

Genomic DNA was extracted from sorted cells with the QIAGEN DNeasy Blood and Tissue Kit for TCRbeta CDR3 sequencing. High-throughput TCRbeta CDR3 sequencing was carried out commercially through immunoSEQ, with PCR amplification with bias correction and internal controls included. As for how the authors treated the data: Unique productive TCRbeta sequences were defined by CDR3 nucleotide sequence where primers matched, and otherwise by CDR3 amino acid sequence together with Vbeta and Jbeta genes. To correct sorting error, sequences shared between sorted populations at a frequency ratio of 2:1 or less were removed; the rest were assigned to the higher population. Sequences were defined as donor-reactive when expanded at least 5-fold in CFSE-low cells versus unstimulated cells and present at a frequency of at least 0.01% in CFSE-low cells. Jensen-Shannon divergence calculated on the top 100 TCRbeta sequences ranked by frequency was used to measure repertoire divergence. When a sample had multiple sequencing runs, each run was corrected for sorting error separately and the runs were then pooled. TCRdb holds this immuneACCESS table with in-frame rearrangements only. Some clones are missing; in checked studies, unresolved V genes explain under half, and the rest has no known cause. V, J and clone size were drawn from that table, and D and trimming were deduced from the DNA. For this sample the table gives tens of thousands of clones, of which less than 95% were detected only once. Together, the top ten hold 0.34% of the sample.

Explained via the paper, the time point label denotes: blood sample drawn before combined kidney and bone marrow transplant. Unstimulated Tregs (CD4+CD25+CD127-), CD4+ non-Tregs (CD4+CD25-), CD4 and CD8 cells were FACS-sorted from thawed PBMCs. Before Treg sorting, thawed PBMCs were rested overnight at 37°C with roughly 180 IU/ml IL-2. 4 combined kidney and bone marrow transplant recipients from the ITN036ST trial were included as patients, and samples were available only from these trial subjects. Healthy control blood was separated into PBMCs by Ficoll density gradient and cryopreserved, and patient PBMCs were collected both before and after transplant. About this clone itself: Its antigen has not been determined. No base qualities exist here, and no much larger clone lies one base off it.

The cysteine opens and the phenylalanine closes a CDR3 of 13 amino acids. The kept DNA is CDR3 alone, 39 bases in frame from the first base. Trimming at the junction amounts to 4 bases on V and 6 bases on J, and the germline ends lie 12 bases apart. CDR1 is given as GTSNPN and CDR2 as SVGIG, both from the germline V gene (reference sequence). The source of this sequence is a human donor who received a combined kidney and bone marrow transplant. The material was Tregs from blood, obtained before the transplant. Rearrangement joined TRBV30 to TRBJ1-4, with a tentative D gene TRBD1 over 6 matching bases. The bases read TGTGCCTGGACGCGGGGGGCCGATGAAAAACTGTTTTTT. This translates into CAWTRGADEKLFF.